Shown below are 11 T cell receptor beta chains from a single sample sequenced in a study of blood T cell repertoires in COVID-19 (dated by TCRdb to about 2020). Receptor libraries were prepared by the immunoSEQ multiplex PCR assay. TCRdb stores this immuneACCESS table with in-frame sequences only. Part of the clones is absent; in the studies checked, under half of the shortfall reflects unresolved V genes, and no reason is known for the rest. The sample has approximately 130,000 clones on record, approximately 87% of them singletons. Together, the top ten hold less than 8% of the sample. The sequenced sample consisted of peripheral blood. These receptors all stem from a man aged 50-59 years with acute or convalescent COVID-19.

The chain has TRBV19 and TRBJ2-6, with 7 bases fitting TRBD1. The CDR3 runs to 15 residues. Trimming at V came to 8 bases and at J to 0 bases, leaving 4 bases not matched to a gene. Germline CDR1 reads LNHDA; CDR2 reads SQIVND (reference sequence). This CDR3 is CASSDRTSGANVLTF. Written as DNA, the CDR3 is TGTGCCAGTTCGGACAGGACCTCTGGGGCCAACGTCCTGACTTTC.

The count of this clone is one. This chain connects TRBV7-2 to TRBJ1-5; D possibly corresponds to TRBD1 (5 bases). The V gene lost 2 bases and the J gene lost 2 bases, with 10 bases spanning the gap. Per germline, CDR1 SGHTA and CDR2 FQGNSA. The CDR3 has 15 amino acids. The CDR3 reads CASSLISRGNQPQHF. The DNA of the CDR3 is TGTGCCAGCAGCTTAATTAGCAGGGGCAATCAGCCCCAGCATTTT.

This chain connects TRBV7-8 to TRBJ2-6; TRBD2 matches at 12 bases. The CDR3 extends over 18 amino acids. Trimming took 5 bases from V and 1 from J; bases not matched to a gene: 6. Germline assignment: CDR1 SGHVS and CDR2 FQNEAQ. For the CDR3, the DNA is TGTGCCAGCAGCCCGAGACTAGCGGGAGAGTCTGGGGCCAACGTCCTGACTTTC. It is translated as CASSPRLAGESGANVLTF. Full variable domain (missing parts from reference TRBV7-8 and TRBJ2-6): GAGVSQSPRYKVAKRGQDVALRCDPISGHVSLFWYQQALGQGPEFLTYFQNEAQLDKSGLPSDRFFAERPEGSVSTLKIQRTQQEDSAVYLCASSPRLAGESGANVLTFGAGSRLTVL.

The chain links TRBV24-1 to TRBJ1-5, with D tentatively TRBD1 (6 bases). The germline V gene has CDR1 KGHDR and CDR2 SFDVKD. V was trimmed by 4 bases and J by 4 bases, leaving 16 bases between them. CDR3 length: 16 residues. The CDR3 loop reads CATSESTGMKNQPQHF. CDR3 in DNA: TGTGCCACCAGTGAGTCGACAGGTATGAAAAATCAGCCCCAGCATTTT.

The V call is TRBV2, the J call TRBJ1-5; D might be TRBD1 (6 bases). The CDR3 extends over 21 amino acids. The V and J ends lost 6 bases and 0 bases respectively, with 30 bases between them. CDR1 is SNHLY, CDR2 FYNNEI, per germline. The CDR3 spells CASSLTIQQGEGGFSNQPQHF. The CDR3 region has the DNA TGTGCCAGCAGCCTAACGATCCAGCAGGGCGAGGGGGGGTTTAGCAATCAGCCCCAGCATTTT. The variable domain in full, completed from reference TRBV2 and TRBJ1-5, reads EPEVTQTPSHQVTQMGQEVILRCVPISNHLYFYWYRQILGQKVEFLVSFYNNEISEKSEIFDDQFSVERPDGSNFTLKIRSTKLEDSAMYFCASSLTIQQGEGGFSNQPQHFGDGTRLSIL.

The DNA of the CDR3 is TGTGCCAGCAGCTTAAAAGGTGGACTAGCGGGAGGGCCTTTCTTC. Translated: CASSLKGGLAGGPFF. The V call is TRBV7-9, the J call TRBJ2-1; TRBD2 matches at 15 bases. Germline V gives CDR1 SEHNR, CDR2 FQNEAQ (reference sequence). The CDR3 consists of 15 residues. The V gene end was trimmed by 2 bases and the J gene end by 16 bases; junction bases not matched to a gene: 9.

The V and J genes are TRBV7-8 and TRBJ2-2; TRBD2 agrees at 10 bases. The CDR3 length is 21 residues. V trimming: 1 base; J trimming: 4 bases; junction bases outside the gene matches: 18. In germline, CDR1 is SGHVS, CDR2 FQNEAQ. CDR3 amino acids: CASSLVGTGGVSGRRTGELFF. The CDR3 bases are TGTGCCAGCAGCTTAGTGGGGACCGGAGGAGTTAGCGGGAGGCGCACCGGGGAGCTGTTTTTT.

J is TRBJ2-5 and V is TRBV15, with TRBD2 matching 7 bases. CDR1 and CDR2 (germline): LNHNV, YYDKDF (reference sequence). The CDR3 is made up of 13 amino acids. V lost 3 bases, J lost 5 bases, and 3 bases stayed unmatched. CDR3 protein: CATSRAGEETQYF. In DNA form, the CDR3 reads TGTGCCACCAGCAGGGCGGGAGAGGAGACCCAGTACTTC.

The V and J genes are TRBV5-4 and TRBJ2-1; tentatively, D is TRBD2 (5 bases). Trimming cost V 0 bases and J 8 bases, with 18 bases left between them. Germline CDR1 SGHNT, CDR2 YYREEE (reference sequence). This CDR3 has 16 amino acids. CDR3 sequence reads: CASSLATGSSGDEQFF. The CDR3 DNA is TGTGCCAGCAGCTTGGCCACGGGGAGTTCGGGTGATGAGCAGTTCTTC.

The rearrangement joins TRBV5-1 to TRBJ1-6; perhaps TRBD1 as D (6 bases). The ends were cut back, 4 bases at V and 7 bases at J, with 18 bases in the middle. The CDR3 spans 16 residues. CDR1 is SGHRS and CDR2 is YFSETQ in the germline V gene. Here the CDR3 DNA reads TGCGCCAGCAGCCTCGGACAGACAGGAGGCAATTCACCCCTCCACTTT. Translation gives CASSLGQTGGNSPLHF.

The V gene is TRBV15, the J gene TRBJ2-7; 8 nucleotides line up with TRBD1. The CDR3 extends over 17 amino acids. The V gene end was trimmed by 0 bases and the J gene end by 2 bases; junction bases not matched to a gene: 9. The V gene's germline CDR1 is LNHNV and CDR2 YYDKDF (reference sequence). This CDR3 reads CATSRDYPRQGPYEQYF. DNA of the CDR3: TGTGCCACCAGCAGAGATTATCCGCGACAGGGGCCCTACGAGCAGTACTTC.